This T cell receptor beta chain was recorded in a study of T cell clonality in common variable immunodeficiency. At least ten counts were recorded for this clone. Its specificity is unknown. The read ends 3 residues shy of where the CDR3 ends; the end is completed using the germline J gene. The sample contains more than one DNA sequence encoding this CDR3. Study-wide points: Shared TCRbeta clones were fewer between CVID subjects than controls. CVID subjects showed higher TCRbeta clonality than healthy controls.

Germline CDR1 is SGHDN and CDR2 is FVKESK. V was trimmed by 5 bases and J by 2 bases, leaving 16 bases between them. This CDR3 region has 16 residues. The method was immunoSEQ multiplex PCR; TCRdb's version includes in-frame clones alone and lacks a portion of them. Listed for the sample are tens of thousands of clones, none seen a single time. This clonotype was sampled from a person aged 18 to 70 in good health. Sequenced material: peripheral blood mononuclear cells. The chain combines TRBV14 with TRBJ1-3, with D tentatively TRBD1 (6 bases). CDR3 bases read: TGTGCCAGCAGCAAAGCTAGGCGACAGGCTGGAAACACC. Its protein is CASSKARRQAGNT. The CDR3 reads in full as CASSKARRQAGNTIYF.